These 27 T cell receptor beta chains were all obtained from the same sample, sequenced in a study of blood T cell repertoires in COVID-19. Some clones are missing from TCRdb's copy, which holds only in-frame ones; the method was immunoSEQ multiplex PCR. The sample includes approximately 12,000 clones, approximately 83% of them seen just once. The sample comprised peripheral blood. The receptors shown here come from a man aged 40-50 years with active or convalescent COVID-19.

The genes are TRBV7-2 and TRBJ1-4, with a weak D call TRBD1 (6 bases). This CDR3 is 14 amino acids long. Trimming took off 5 bases at V and 6 bases at J, with 13 bases between the two ends. CDR1 and CDR2 from the germline V gene are SGHTA and FQGNSA. The CDR3 DNA reads TGTGCCAGCAGCCATGGACAGACGGATGAAAAACTGTTTTTT. It yields the protein CASSHGQTDEKLFF.

The chain uses TRBV28 and TRBJ1-1, with 10 bases that match TRBD1. The CDR3 runs to 13 residues. Germline V gives CDR1 MDHEN, CDR2 SYDVKM. V was clipped by 6 bases and J by 9 bases; unmatched bases: 7. The CDR3 DNA reads TGTGCCAGCAGGGCCGGACAGGGGGAGCAAGCTTTCTTT. It codes for CASRAGQGEQAFF.

This clone has only one observation. The chain recombines TRBV7-9 with TRBJ1-4; perhaps TRBD1 as D (6 bases). CDR3 length equals 16 residues. Germline CDR1 is SEHNR and CDR2 is FQNEAQ (reference sequence). V lost 4 bases, J lost 4 bases, and 16 bases lay in between. This chain's CDR3 is CASSSLTNRDNEKLFF. As DNA, the CDR3 is TGTGCCAGCAGCTCTCTCACAAACAGGGATAATGAAAAACTGTTTTTT.

The J gene is TRBJ2-3, the V gene TRBV28; 10 bases match TRBD2. Germline lookup yields CDR1 MDHEN and CDR2 SYDVKM. The CDR3 spans 18 residues. V lost 5 bases to trimming and J lost 4 bases; unmatched junction nucleotides: 15. CDR3 in DNA: TGTGCCAGCAGTACCCCGCCACTAGCGGGGATAGATTCAGATACGCAGTATTTT. Translating gives CASSTPPLAGIDSDTQYF.

A few counts support this clone. This chain uses TRBV3-1 (or the pseudogene TRBV3-2) with TRBJ2-7; no clear D gene. CDR1 LGHDT and CDR2 YNNKEL come from the germline V gene (reference sequence). This CDR3 is built from 12 residues. Trimming removed 0 bases from V and 5 bases from J, with 5 bases in between. The CDR3 DNA reads TGTGCCAGCAGCCAAGAGAGGCACGAGCAGTACTTC. Amino acids: CASSQERHEQYF.

The chain uses TRBV2 and TRBJ2-2; TRBD1 aligns across 8 bases. The CDR3 runs 15 residues. Germline assignment: CDR1 SNHLY and CDR2 FYNNEI. With V trimmed by 7 bases and J by 0 bases, 4 bases remained unmatched. DNA for the CDR3: TGTGCCAGCAAACGACAGGGGTCGAACACCGGGGAGCTGTTTTTT. It codes for CASKRQGSNTGELFF.

The V and J genes are TRBV4-1 and TRBJ2-7, with D unclear. Germline lookup yields CDR1 MGHRA and CDR2 YSYEKL. V was trimmed by 4 bases and J by 0 bases, leaving 16 bases between them. The CDR3 sequence is 16 residues long. The CDR3 loop is CASSPQSDMYSYEQYF. The CDR3 nucleotides read TGCGCCAGCAGCCCCCAATCTGACATGTACTCCTACGAGCAGTACTTC.

This chain uses TRBV27 with TRBJ2-2; D perhaps matches TRBD1 (6 bases). CDR3 size: 13 residues. Germline CDR1 is MNHEY and CDR2 is SMNVEV (reference sequence). V lost 11 bases to trimming and J lost 6 bases, with 16 bases between them. The CDR3 DNA follows: TGTGCCGCCGCGGCAGGGGCCGCCGGGGAGCTGTTTTTT. Its protein is CAAAAGAAGELFF.

The chain joins TRBV28 to TRBJ1-6, with 10 bases fitting TRBD1. There are 14 residues in the CDR3. Losses at the gene ends were 5 bases for V and 13 bases for J; bases not matched to a gene: 8. CDR1 is MDHEN, CDR2 SYDVKM, per germline. CDR3 nucleotides: TGTGCCAGCAGTCCGCCGGGACAGGGGACTCCCCTCCACTTT. It encodes CASSPPGQGTPLHF.

The J gene is TRBJ2-7, the V gene TRBV5-4; 9 bases align to TRBD1. Per germline, CDR1 SGHNT and CDR2 YYREEE (reference sequence). This CDR3 is built from 14 residues. V shed 6 bases and J 2 bases; nucleotides not matched to a gene: 6. This chain's CDR3 is CASTHTGGAYEQYF. CDR3 DNA: TGTGCCAGCACCCATACAGGGGGCGCCTACGAGCAGTACTTC. Complete variable domain (other parts from reference TRBV5-4 and TRBJ2-7): ETGVTQSPTHLIKTRGQQVTLRCSSQSGHNTVSWYQQALGQGPQFIFQYYREEENGRGNFPPRFSGLQFPNYSSELNVNALELDDSALYLCASTHTGGAYEQYFGPGTRLTVT.

This clone has only a few counts. This chain uses TRBV6-5 with TRBJ1-6, with D perhaps TRBD1 (6 bases). Looked up from germline, CDR1 is MNHEY and CDR2 is SVGAGI. CDR3 size: 15 residues. V was clipped by 4 bases and J by 1 base, with 8 bases between them. The CDR3 DNA reads as TGTGCCAGCAGTTCTGACAGGTCCTATAATTCACCCCTCCACTTT. This sequence encodes CASSSDRSYNSPLHF.

This sequence joins TRBV7-6 and TRBJ2-7; TRBD2 might be the D (5 bases). The CDR3 length is 13 residues. The germline V and J ends were trimmed by 5 bases and 5 bases, with 13 bases remaining between them. Germline values: CDR1 SGHVS, CDR2 FNYEAQ. The CDR3 is CASSEGWSDEQYF. The CDR3 nucleotides are TGTGCCAGCAGCGAGGGCTGGTCGGACGAGCAGTACTTC.

The chain combines TRBV5-1 with TRBJ1-2; D not resolved. Germline-derived CDR1 and CDR2 are SGHRS and YFSETQ. The CDR3 is made up of 13 amino acids. Trimming took 4 bases from V and 2 from J, leaving 9 bases between them. CDR3 sequence (DNA): TGCGCCAGCAGCGATTACGGGAACTATGGCTACACCTTC. It yields the protein CASSDYGNYGYTF. Using reference TRBV5-1 and TRBJ1-2 for the parts outside the CDR3, the full variable domain is KAGVTQTPRYLIKTRGQQVTLSCSPISGHRSVSWYQQTPGQGLQFLFEYFSETQRNKGNFPGRFSGRQFSNSRSEMNVSTLELGDSALYLCASSDYGNYGYTFGSGTRLTVV.

This chain joins TRBV19 and TRBJ2-4, with 8 bases matching TRBD1. CDR1 is LNHDA and CDR2 is SQIVND in the germline V gene (reference sequence). This CDR3 is 18 amino acids long. V was clipped by 5 bases and J by 3 bases; unmatched bases: 15. The CDR3 nucleotides are TGTGCCAGTAGTCCAACCTCAGGGGGCGCGAGGGGCAAAAACATTCAGTACTTC. This codes for CASSPTSGGARGKNIQYF.

The chain combines TRBV29-1 with TRBJ1-5; 8 bases are shared with TRBD1. The CDR3 has 12 amino acids. The germline V gene has CDR1 SQVTM and CDR2 ANQGSEA. Trimming at V came to 7 bases and at J to 8 bases, leaving 7 bases not matched to a gene. The CDR3 coding sequence is TGCAGCGCTGGACAGGGTGGGGAGCCCCAGCATTTT. This encodes CSAGQGGEPQHF.

The chain employs TRBV5-5 and TRBJ1-4; 9 positions match TRBD1. V dropped 4 bases and J dropped 8; count of bases not matched to a gene: 3. This CDR3 is 13 amino acids long. In germline, CDR1 is SGHKS, CDR2 YYEKEE (reference sequence). CDR3 sequence reads: CASSGQGREKLFF. For the CDR3, the DNA is TGTGCCAGCAGCGGACAGGGGCGCGAAAAACTGTTTTTT.

This chain links TRBV2 with TRBJ1-5; D is ambiguous. The CDR3 has 15 residues. Trimming left V 6 bases short and J 2 bases short, with 14 bases between. The germline gives CDR1 SNHLY, CDR2 FYNNEI. CDR3 in DNA: TGTGCCAGCAGCCCCACCGAGGAGGGCAATCAGCCCCAGCATTTT. It specifies CASSPTEEGNQPQHF.

V gene TRBV29-1 combines with J gene TRBJ1-3; D call uncertain. The germline V gene has CDR1 SQVTM and CDR2 ANQGSEA. The CDR3 covers 10 residues. Trimming left V 6 bases short and J 8 bases short, with 8 bases between. The CDR3 region has the DNA TGCAGCGTCTCCCAGGACACCATATATTTT. This gives the protein CSVSQDTIYF.

The chain combines TRBV29-1 with TRBJ2-1; D is unclear. Trimming removed 6 bases from V and 0 bases from J, with 9 bases in between. The CDR3 loop spans 13 amino acids. CDR1 and CDR2 from the germline V gene are SQVTM and ANQGSEA. The CDR3 DNA follows: TGCAGCGTCGTTGATAGCTCCTACAATGAGCAGTTCTTC. Amino acids: CSVVDSSYNEQFF.

This sequence joins TRBV5-1 and TRBJ1-2; no firm D call. V was pared by 3 bases and J by 3 bases, with 18 bases between. The germline CDR1 and CDR2 sequences are SGHRS and YFSETQ. The CDR3 covers 16 residues. CDR3 DNA: TGCGCCAGCAGCTCCTCAGTGTCGGGTACGGACTATGGCTACACCTTC. It codes for CASSSSVSGTDYGYTF.

This clone was detected only a few times. The chain links TRBV19 to TRBJ2-7, with a possible D match to TRBD1 (6 bases). The CDR3 is 13 amino acids. CDR1 and CDR2 from the germline V gene are LNHDA and SQIVND (reference sequence). Trimming left V 6 bases short and J 5 bases short, with 14 bases between. The CDR3 region is CASRAEGDHEQYF. CDR3 in DNA: TGTGCCAGTAGGGCTGAGGGGGATCACGAGCAGTACTTC.

This clone was seen only once. The rearrangement uses TRBV28 and TRBJ2-5; D perhaps matches TRBD1 (7 bases). The CDR3 runs 14 residues. Germline assignment: CDR1 MDHEN and CDR2 SYDVKM. V was cut by 3 bases and J by 5 bases, with 13 bases left in between. The CDR3 reads CASSLVRGVETQYF. CDR3 in DNA: TGTGCCAGCAGTTTGGTCAGGGGGGTCGAGACCCAGTACTTC. The full variable domain, completed using reference TRBV28 and TRBJ2-5, is DVKVTQSSRYLVKRTGEKVFLECVQDMDHENMFWYRQDPGLGLRLIYFSYDVKMKEKGDIPEGYSVSREKKERFSLILESASTNQTSMYLCASSLVRGVETQYFGPGTRLLVL.

This chain links TRBV6-1 with TRBJ1-3; D unclear. CDR1 and CDR2 (germline): MNHNS, SASEGT. Trimming stripped 2 bases from V and 8 bases from J, with 13 bases between. There are 14 residues in the CDR3. CDR3 loop: CASSERGRVDTIYF. DNA for the CDR3: TGTGCCAGCAGTGAACGGGGTAGGGTGGACACCATATATTTT.

The V gene is TRBV19, the J gene TRBJ2-3; maybe TRBD2 (7 bases). CDR3 size: 18 residues. V lost 3 bases, J lost 3 bases, and 22 bases lay in between. CDR1 and CDR2 (germline): LNHDA, SQIVND (reference sequence). CDR3 residues: CASSIMAGVGGVTDTQYF. The CDR3 nucleotides read TGTGCCAGTAGTATTATGGCGGGAGTAGGGGGAGTGACAGATACGCAGTATTTT.

The rearrangement joins TRBV12-5 to TRBJ1-2; D not resolved. Trimming took 1 base from V and 5 from J, leaving 17 bases between them. This CDR3 has 16 amino acids. Germline CDR1 LGHNT, CDR2 FRNRAP. This CDR3 reads CASGLATLSPGYGYTF. For the CDR3, the DNA is TGTGCTAGTGGTTTGGCAACCCTCTCCCCCGGGTATGGCTACACCTTC.

The rearrangement links TRBV29-1 to TRBJ2-3, with TRBD1 matching 8 bases. Germline CDR1 reads SQVTM; CDR2 reads ANQGSEA. CDR3 length: 14 residues. V was clipped by 2 bases and J by 4 bases; unmatched bases: 5. The CDR3 here is CSVERGTGADTQYF. The CDR3 nucleotides read TGCAGCGTTGAAAGAGGGACAGGTGCAGATACGCAGTATTTT.

The chain is built from TRBV10-3 and TRBJ2-5, with D possibly being TRBD1 (5 bases). Germline CDR1 ENHRY, CDR2 SYGVKD. The V gene lost 2 bases and the J gene lost 1 base, with 8 bases spanning the gap. The length of the CDR3 is 14 residues. Written as DNA, the CDR3 is TGTGCCATCAGTGAGAGACAGATCCAAGAGACCCAGTACTTC. It is translated as CAISERQIQETQYF.